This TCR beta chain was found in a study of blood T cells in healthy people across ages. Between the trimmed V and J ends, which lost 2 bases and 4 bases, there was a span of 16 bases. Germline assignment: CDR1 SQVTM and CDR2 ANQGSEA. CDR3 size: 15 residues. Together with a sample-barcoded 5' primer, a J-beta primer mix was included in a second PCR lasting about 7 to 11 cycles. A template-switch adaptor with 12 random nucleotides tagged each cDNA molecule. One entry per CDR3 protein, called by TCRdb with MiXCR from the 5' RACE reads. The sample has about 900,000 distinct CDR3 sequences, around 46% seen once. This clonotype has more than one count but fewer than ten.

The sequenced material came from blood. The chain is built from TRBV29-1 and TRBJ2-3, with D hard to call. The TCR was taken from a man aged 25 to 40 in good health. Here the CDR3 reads CSVENSIGLADTQYF. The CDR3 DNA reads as TGCAGCGTTGAAAATAGTATAGGTTTGGCAGATACGCAGTATTTT.